What follows are 3 T cell receptor beta chains derived from one specimen sequenced in a study of blood T cell repertoires in COVID-19. Clones were sequenced by immunoSEQ multiplex PCR, and TCRdb holds only the in-frame ones, with some missing. The sample lists a few hundred thousand clones; under 85% were seen once. Source material: peripheral blood. The receptors come from a woman aged 25 to 39 with COVID-19, enrolled during active disease.

This clone was picked up one time. The chain is built from TRBV6-2 or TRBV6-3 and TRBJ2-7; D gene unclear. Deletions cut 3 bases from V and 0 bases from J, with 6 bases between. From germline, CDR1 is MNHEY and CDR2 SVGEGT. This CDR3 has 13 residues. CDR3 protein: CASSYTYSYEQYF. Written as DNA, the CDR3 is TGTGCCAGCAGTTATACATACTCCTACGAGCAGTACTTC.

This clone was seen ten or more times. V gene TRBV2 combines with J gene TRBJ2-6; 10 nucleotides match TRBD2. Looked up from germline, CDR1 is SNHLY and CDR2 is FYNNEI. CDR3 size: 19 residues. The V segment lost 2 bases and the J segment 0 bases; nucleotides outside the gene matches: 7. CDR3 nucleotide sequence: TGTGCCAGCAGTGAATGGTTAGCGGGGGGAAACTCTGGGGCCAACGTCCTGACTTTC. Its protein product is CASSEWLAGGNSGANVLTF.

In DNA form, the CDR3 reads TGTGCCAGCACAACAGGTTTAAATCAGCCCCAGCATTTT. This sequence encodes CASTTGLNQPQHF. V gene TRBV12-3 or TRBV12-4 combines with J gene TRBJ1-5; TRBD1 might be the D (5 bases). CDR3 length: 13 amino acids. V was shortened by 7 bases and J by 4 bases, with 11 bases between the two germline ends.